Below are 14 T cell receptor beta chains sequenced from a single sample in a study of human T cells and chemical hapten exposure. This sample's time point: patch test 3, about 24 weeks after DPC sensitization. As to treatment: therapeutic diphenylcyclopropenone sensitization with weekly scalp DPC. In TCRdb, the RACE reads were re-called with MiXCR into one record per CDR3 protein. The sample holds about 92,000 distinct CDR3 sequences; about 11% are singletons and the top ten take about 0.95%. Sequencing was performed on whole blood, taken in connection with sensitization to the hapten diphenylcyclopropenone (DPC). These receptors all come from a woman in her 30s with alopecia areata. Some clones in this sample may be carry-over from other donors' samples.

This clonotype came up many times. This chain uses TRBV7-9 with TRBJ2-7, with TRBD1 matching over 8 bases. From germline, CDR1 is SEHNR and CDR2 FQNEAQ (reference sequence). J lost 4 bases, V lost 5 bases, and 10 bases had no gene match. The CDR3 covers 15 residues. CDR3 in DNA: TGTGCCAGCAGCCCCTCGGCAGGGGGCGAGTACGAGCAGTACGTC. This codes for CASSPSAGGEYEQYV.

This sequence joins TRBV6-6 and TRBJ2-5, with D hard to call. This CDR3 is 12 amino acids long. Between the trimmed V and J ends, which lost 5 bases and 4 bases, there was a span of 8 bases. CDR1 is MNHNY and CDR2 is SVGAGI in the germline V gene (reference sequence). CDR3 coding DNA: TGTGCCAGCAGTCCAGCATCAGAGACCCAGTACTTC. Translation: CASSPASETQYF.

In its sample, this clonotype was seen many times. V is TRBV20-1 and J is TRBJ1-5, with TRBD1 matching 7 bases. Germline V gene sequence: CDR1 DFQATT, CDR2 SNEGSKA (reference sequence). The V and J ends lost 6 bases and 1 base, in that order; junction bases with no gene match: 3. The CDR3 has 13 amino acids. CDR3 sequence (DNA): TGCAGTGCGCCGACAGGGAGCAATCAGCCCCAGCATTTT. Translated, it gives CSAPTGSNQPQHF.

This clonotype has a count of ten or more. This chain uses TRBV7-2 with TRBJ2-1; 7 bases align to TRBD1. The CDR3 extends over 16 amino acids. V was pared by 5 bases and J by 6 bases, with 13 bases of the junction left unmatched. Per the germline V gene, CDR1 is SGHTA and CDR2 is FQGNSA. DNA of the CDR3: TGTGCCAGCAGCCTCCGTCCAGGTGCAGGGGGCAATGAGCAGTTCTTC. Residues: CASSLRPGAGGNEQFF.

This clonotype was detected ten times or more. The chain joins TRBV6-5 to TRBJ1-6, with D tentatively TRBD1 (6 bases). This CDR3 is 16 amino acids long. Germline V lookup: CDR1 MNHEY, CDR2 SVGAGI. The ends were cut back, 0 bases at V and 10 bases at J, with 16 bases in the middle. The CDR3 loop is CASSYSRSRGKSPLHF. The CDR3 DNA sequence: TGTGCCAGCAGTTACTCGAGGTCAAGGGGGAAATCACCCCTCCACTTT.

This clonotype occurred many times. V and J are TRBV12-3 or TRBV12-4 and TRBJ1-1; D unresolved. The CDR3 is made up of 13 amino acids. V lost 5 bases and J 5 bases, leaving 12 bases between the germline ends. The CDR3 protein is CASSQEDRTEAFF. DNA of the CDR3: TGTGCCAGCAGTCAAGAGGATCGAACTGAAGCTTTCTTT.

In this sample, this clonotype turned up many times. The chain joins TRBV5-6 to TRBJ2-7; 14 bases are a match to TRBD2. The CDR3 runs to 15 residues. The V and J ends lost 4 bases and 7 bases, in that order; junction bases with no gene match: 7. Looked up from germline, CDR1 is SGHDT and CDR2 is YYEEEE. The CDR3 is CASSRGLAGVGEQYF. CDR3 nucleotide sequence: TGTGCCAGCAGCCGGGGACTAGCGGGAGTAGGAGAGCAGTACTTC. Supplemented by reference TRBV5-6 and TRBJ2-7, the full variable domain reads DAGVTQSPTHLIKTRGQQVTLRCSPKSGHDTVSWYQQALGQGPQFIFQYYEEEERQRGNFPDRFSGHQFPNYSSELNVNALLLGDSALYLCASSRGLAGVGEQYFGPGTRLTVT.

Ten or more counts support this clonotype. This chain links TRBV18 with TRBJ1-3; D is undetermined. The CDR3 consists of 15 residues. The ends were cut back, 3 bases at V and 0 bases at J, with 9 bases in the middle. Germline CDR1 reads KGHSH; CDR2 reads LQKENI. The CDR3 DNA is TGTGCCAGCTCACCTGAAACTCTCTCTGGAAACACCATATATTTT. Amino acids: CASSPETLSGNTIYF.

In its sample, this clonotype was seen many times. This chain links TRBV29-1 with TRBJ2-7; tentatively, D is TRBD1 (6 bases). The CDR3 has 15 amino acids. Germline lookup yields CDR1 SQVTM and CDR2 ANQGSEA. V was shortened by 1 base and J by 3 bases, with 16 bases between the two germline ends. CDR3: CSVEAILTGNYEQYV. CDR3 coding DNA: TGCAGCGTTGAAGCCATCCTGACAGGCAACTACGAGCAGTACGTC.

This clonotype was seen a handful of times. V gene TRBV3-1 combines with J gene TRBJ1-5; D gene uncertain. Trimming took off 1 base at V and 6 bases at J, with 7 bases between the two ends. The CDR3 spans 13 residues. The germline V gene encodes CDR1 LGHDT and CDR2 YNNKEL (reference sequence). The CDR3 loop is CASSQGEGQPQHF. CDR3 bases: TGTGCCAGCAGCCAAGGCGAGGGTCAGCCCCAGCATTTT.

The chain uses TRBV7-6 and TRBJ2-5; 7 nucleotides line up with TRBD1. Per the germline V gene, CDR1 is SGHVS and CDR2 is FNYEAQ. V lost 5 bases to trimming and J lost 3 bases; unmatched junction nucleotides: 3. This CDR3 is built from 13 residues. Here the CDR3 DNA reads TGTGCCAGCAGCCCCCAGGGGGAAGAGACCCAGTACTTC. Residues: CASSPQGEETQYF. Full variable domain (missing parts from reference TRBV7-6 and TRBJ2-5): GAGVSQSPRYKVTKRGQDVALRCDPISGHVSLYWYRQALGQGPEFLTYFNYEAQQDKSGLPNDRFSAERPEGSISTLTIQRTEQRDSAMYRCASSPQGEETQYFGPGTRLLVL.

This clonotype was detected ten times or more. The gene calls are TRBV10-2 and TRBJ2-1, with D maybe TRBD2 (6 bases). The CDR3 spans 19 residues. In germline, CDR1 is WSHSY, CDR2 SAAADI. V lost 8 bases and J 7 bases, leaving 33 bases between the germline ends. The CDR3 loop is CASLSGGLRGSRPGNEQFF. DNA for the CDR3: TGCGCCAGCCTATCCGGAGGCCTCCGGGGGAGTAGACCTGGGAATGAGCAGTTCTTC.

This clonotype was found a few times. The V gene is TRBV7-9, the J gene TRBJ1-1; D not resolved. CDR1 is SEHNR, CDR2 FQNEAQ, per germline (reference sequence). The CDR3 consists of 17 residues. V lost 1 base to trimming and J lost 4 bases, with 19 bases between them. CDR3 loop: CASSLVQTGSFATEAFF. The DNA of the CDR3 is TGTGCCAGCAGCTTAGTCCAGACCGGGTCGTTTGCCACTGAAGCTTTCTTT.

In its sample, this clonotype was seen many times. The rearrangement links TRBV19 to TRBJ2-5; tentatively, D is TRBD2 (5 bases). The V end lost 5 bases, the J end lost 5 bases, and 12 bases lay between the germline ends. Germline V CDR1 and CDR2: LNHDA, SQIVND (reference sequence). The CDR3 sequence is 13 residues long. The CDR3 here is CASSPLEGETQYF. The CDR3 bases are TGTGCCAGTAGTCCCCTAGAGGGTGAGACCCAGTACTTC.